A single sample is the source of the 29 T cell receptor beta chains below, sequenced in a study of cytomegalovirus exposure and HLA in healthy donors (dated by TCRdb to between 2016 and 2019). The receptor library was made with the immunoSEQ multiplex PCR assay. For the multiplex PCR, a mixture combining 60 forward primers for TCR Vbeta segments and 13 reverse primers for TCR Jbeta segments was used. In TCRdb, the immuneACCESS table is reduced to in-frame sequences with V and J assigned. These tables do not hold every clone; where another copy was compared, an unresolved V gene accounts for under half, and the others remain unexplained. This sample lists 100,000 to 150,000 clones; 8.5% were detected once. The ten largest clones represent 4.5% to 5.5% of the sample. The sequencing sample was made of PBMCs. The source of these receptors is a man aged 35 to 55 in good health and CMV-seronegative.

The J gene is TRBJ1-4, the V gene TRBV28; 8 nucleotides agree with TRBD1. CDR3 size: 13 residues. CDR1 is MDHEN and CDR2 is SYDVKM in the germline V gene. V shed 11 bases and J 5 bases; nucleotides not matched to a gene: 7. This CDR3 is CAAQRTGNEKLFF. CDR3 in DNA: TGTGCCGCCCAGAGGACAGGGAATGAAAAACTGTTTTTT.

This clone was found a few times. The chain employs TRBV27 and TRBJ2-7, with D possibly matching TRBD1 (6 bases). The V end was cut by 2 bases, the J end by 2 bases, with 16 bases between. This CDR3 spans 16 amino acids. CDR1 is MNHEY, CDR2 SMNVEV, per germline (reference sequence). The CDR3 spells CASSLTRTELAYEQYF. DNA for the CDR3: TGTGCCAGCAGTTTAACTAGGACAGAACTTGCCTACGAGCAGTACTTC.

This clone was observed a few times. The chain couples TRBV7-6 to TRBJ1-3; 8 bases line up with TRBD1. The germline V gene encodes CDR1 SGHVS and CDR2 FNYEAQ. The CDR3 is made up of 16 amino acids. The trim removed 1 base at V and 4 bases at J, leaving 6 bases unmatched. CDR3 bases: TGTGCCAGCAGCTTAGGAGACAGGGGAGAAGGAAACACCATATATTTT. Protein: CASSLGDRGEGNTIYF. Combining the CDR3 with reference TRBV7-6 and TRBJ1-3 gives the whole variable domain GAGVSQSPRYKVTKRGQDVALRCDPISGHVSLYWYRQALGQGPEFLTYFNYEAQQDKSGLPNDRFSAERPEGSISTLTIQRTEQRDSAMYRCASSLGDRGEGNTIYFGEGSWLTVV.

The CDR3 DNA reads as TGTGCCAGCACCCTTTACCGTATGCAGGGCTCCTACGAGCAGTACTTC. This translates into CASTLYRMQGSYEQYF. The chain has TRBV28 and TRBJ2-7; D might be TRBD1 (5 bases). The CDR3 runs to 16 residues. The germline gives CDR1 MDHEN, CDR2 SYDVKM. The V and J ends lost 7 bases and 0 bases respectively, with 19 bases between them.

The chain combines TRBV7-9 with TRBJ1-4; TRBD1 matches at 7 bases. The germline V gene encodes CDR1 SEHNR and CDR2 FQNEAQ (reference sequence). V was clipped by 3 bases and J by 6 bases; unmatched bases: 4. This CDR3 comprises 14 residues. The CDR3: CASSFAQGDEKLFF. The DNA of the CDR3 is TGTGCCAGCAGCTTTGCGCAGGGGGATGAAAAACTGTTTTTT.

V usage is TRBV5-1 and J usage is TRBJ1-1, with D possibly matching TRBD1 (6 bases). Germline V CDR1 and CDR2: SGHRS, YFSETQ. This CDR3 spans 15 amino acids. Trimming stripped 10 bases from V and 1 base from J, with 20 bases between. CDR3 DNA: TGCGCCCATTTTCCCCGACAGGCTTCGAACACTGAAGCTTTCTTT. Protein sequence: CAHFPRQASNTEAFF.

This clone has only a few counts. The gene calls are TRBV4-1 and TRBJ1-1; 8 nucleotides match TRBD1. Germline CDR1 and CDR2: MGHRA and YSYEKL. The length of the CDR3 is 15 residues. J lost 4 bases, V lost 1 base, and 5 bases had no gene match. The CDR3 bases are TGCGCCAGCAGCCAAGGATTCGGACAGGGCACTGAAGCTTTCTTT. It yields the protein CASSQGFGQGTEAFF.

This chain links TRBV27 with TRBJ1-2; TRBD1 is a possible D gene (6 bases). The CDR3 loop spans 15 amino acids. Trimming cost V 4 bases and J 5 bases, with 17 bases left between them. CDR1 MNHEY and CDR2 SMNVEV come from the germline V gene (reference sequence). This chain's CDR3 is CASSSIQGGGYGYTF. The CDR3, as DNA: TGTGCCAGCAGTTCGATACAGGGCGGCGGGTATGGCTACACCTTC.

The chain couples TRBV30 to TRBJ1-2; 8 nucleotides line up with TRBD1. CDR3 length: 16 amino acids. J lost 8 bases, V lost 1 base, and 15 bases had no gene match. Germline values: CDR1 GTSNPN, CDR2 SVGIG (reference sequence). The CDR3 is CAWSASVPGGGGGYTF. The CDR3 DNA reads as TGTGCCTGGAGTGCTTCGGTCCCAGGGGGCGGCGGAGGCTACACCTTC.

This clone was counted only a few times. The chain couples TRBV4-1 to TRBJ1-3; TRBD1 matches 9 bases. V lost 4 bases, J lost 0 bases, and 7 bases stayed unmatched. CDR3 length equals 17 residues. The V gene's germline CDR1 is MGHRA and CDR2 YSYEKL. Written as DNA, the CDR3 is TGCGCCAGCAGCCGACAGGGGGTTGCTCTCTCTGGAAACACCATATATTTT. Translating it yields CASSRQGVALSGNTIYF.

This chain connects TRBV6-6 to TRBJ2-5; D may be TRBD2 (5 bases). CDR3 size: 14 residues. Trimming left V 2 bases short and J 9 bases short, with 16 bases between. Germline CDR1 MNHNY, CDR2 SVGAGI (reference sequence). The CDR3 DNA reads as TGTGCCAGCAGTTACCAGGAACGGACTTTGGCCCAGTACTTC. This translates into CASSYQERTLAQYF.

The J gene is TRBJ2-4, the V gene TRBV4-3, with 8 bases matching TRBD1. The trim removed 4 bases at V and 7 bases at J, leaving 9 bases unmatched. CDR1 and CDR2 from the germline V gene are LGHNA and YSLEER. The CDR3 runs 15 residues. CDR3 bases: TGCGCCAGCAGCCTAGACAGGGGATATGGGAACATTCAGTACTTC. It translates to CASSLDRGYGNIQYF.

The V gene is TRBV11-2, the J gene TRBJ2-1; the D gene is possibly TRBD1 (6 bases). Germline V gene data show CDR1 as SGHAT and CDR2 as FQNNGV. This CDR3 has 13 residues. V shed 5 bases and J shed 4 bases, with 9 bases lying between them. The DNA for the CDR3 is TGTGCCAGCAGCGCGGACAGATACAATGAGCAGTTCTTC. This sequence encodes CASSADRYNEQFF.

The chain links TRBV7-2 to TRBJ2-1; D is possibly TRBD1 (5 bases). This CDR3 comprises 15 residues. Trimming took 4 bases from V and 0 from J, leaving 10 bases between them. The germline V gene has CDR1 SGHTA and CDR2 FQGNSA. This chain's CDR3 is CASSSTASSYNEQFF. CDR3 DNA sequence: TGTGCCAGCAGCTCGACAGCAAGCTCCTACAATGAGCAGTTCTTC. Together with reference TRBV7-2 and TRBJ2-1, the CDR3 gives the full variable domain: GAGVSQSPSNKVTEKGKDVELRCDPISGHTALYWYRQSLGQGLEFLIYFQGNSAPDKSGLPSDRFSAERTGGSVSTLTIQRTQQEDSAVYLCASSSTASSYNEQFFGPGTRLTVL.

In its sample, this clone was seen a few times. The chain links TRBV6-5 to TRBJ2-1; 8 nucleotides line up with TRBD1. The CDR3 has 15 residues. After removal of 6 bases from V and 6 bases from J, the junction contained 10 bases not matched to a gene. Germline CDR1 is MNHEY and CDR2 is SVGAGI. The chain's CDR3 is CASSYRQGSRNEQFF. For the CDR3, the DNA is TGTGCCAGCAGCTATCGACAGGGGTCGCGCAATGAGCAGTTCTTC.

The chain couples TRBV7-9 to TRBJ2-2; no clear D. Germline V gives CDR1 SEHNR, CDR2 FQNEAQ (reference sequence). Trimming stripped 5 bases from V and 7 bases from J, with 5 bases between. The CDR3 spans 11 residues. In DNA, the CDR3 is TGTGCCAGCAGCCCCGGCGGGGAGCTGTTTTTT. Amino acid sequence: CASSPGGELFF.

CDR3: CASSSTSQGVKNIQYF. In DNA, the CDR3 is TGTGCCAGTAGTTCAACCTCACAGGGGGTCAAAAACATTCAGTACTTC. The chain combines TRBV19 with TRBJ2-4, with 8 nucleotides matching TRBD1. Per germline, CDR1 LNHDA and CDR2 SQIVND (reference sequence). The V segment lost 5 bases and the J segment 3 bases; nucleotides outside the gene matches: 9. The CDR3 is made up of 16 amino acids.

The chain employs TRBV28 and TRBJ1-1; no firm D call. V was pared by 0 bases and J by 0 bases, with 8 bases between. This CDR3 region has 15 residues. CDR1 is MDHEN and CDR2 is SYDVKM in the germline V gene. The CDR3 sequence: CASSLWWSMNTEAFF. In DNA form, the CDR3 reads TGTGCCAGCAGTTTATGGTGGTCTATGAACACTGAAGCTTTCTTT.

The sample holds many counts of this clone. CDR3 loop: CASSPIPGGGIHANTGELFF. The CDR3 nucleotides read TGTGCCAGTAGTCCGATTCCAGGGGGCGGAATCCACGCGAACACCGGGGAGCTGTTTTTT. The chain uses TRBV19 and TRBJ2-2; 8 bases fit TRBD1. CDR3 length equals 20 residues. J was trimmed by 0 bases and V by 5 bases; bases with no gene match: 17. The germline gives CDR1 LNHDA, CDR2 SQIVND (reference sequence). Looking up the rest from reference TRBV19 and TRBJ2-2 gives the full variable domain: DGGITQSPKYLFRKEGQNVTLSCEQNLNHDAMYWYRQDPGQGLRLIYYSQIVNDFQKGDIAEGYSVSREKKESFPLTVTSAQKNPTAFYLCASSPIPGGGIHANTGELFFGEGSRLTVL.

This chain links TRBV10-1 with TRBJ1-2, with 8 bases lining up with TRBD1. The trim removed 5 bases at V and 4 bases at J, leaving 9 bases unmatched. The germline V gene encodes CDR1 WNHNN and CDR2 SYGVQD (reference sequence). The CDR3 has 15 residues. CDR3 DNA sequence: TGCGCCAGCAGTCCATCCGGGACAGGCCCCTATGGCTACACCTTC. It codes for CASSPSGTGPYGYTF.

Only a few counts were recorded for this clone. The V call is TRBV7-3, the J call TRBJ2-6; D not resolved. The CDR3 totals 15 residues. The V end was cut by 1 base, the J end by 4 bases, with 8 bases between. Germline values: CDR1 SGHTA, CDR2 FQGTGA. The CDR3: CASSLRAAGANVLTF. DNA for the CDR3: TGTGCCAGCAGCTTAAGGGCAGCCGGGGCCAACGTCCTGACTTTC.

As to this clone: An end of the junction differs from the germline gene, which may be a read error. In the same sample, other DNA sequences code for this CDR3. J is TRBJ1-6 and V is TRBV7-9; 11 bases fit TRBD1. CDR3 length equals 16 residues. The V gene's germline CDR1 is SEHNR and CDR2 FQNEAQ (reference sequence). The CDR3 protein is CASSLGDRGYNSPLHF. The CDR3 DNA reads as TGTGCCAGCAGCTTAGGGGACAGGGGGTATAATTCGCCCCTCCACTTT.

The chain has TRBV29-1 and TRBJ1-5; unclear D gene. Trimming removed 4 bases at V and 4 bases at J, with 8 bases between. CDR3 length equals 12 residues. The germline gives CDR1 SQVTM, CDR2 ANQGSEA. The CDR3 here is CSVGSGNQPQHF. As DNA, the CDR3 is TGCAGCGTTGGCTCCGGGAATCAGCCCCAGCATTTT.

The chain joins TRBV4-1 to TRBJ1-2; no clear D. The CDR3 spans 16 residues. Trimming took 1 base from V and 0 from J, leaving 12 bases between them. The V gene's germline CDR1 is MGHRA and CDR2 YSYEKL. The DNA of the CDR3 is TGCGCCAGCAGCCAAGTCCCCGACACCCCTAACTATGGCTACACCTTC. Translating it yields CASSQVPDTPNYGYTF.

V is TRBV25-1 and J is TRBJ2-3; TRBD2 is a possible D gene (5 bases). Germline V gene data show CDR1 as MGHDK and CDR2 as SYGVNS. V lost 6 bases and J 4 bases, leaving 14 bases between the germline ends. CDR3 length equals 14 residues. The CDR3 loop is CASSPKLDADTQYF. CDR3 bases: TGTGCCAGCAGCCCGAAACTAGACGCAGATACGCAGTATTTT.

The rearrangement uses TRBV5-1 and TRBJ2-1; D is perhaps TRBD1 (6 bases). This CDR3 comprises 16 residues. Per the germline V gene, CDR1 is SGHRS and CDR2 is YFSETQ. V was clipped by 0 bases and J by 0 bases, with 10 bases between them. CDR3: CASSLAAGDSYNEQFF. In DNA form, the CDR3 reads TGCGCCAGCAGCTTGGCCGCAGGGGACTCCTACAATGAGCAGTTCTTC.

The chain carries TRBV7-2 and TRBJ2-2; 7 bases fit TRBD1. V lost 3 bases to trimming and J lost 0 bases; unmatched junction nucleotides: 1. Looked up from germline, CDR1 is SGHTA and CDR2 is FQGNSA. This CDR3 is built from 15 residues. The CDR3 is CASSLQGANTGELFF. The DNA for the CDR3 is TGTGCCAGCAGCTTGCAGGGGGCGAACACCGGGGAGCTGTTTTTT.

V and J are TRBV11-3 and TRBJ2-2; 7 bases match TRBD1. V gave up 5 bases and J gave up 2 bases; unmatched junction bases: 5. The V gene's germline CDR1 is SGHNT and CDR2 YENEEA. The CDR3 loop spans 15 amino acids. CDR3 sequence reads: CASSPGQANTGELFF. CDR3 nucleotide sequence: TGTGCCAGCAGCCCCGGACAGGCTAACACCGGGGAGCTGTTTTTT.

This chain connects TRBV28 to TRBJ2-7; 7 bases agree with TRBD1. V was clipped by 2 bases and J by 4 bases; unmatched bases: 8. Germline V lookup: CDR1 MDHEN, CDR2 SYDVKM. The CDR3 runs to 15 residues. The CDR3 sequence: CASSLRGRRSYEQYF. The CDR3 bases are TGTGCCAGCAGTTTAAGGGGGCGCAGATCGTACGAGCAGTACTTC.